This TCR beta chain was identified during a study of CD8+ T cells in alopecia areata. Whole-study context: The study gave tofacitinib for 6 to 18 months, then 6 months off drug. The percentage of affected scalp area served as the score of severity for treated patients.

Germline assignment: CDR1 GTSNPN and CDR2 SVGIG (reference sequence). The V and J ends lost 1 base and 2 bases respectively, with 18 bases between them. CDR3 size: 16 residues. Extraction and reverse transcription of RNA yielded cDNA as the sequencing template. This table comes from immunoSEQ multiplex PCR, and its TCRdb copy is limited to in-frame clones, with some not included. The sample shows roughly 64,000 clones, roughly 46% of them seen only once. Whole-study results and caveats: Tofacitinib did not eliminate many expanded lesional clones from scalp or blood.

As for treatment: oral pan-JAK inhibitor, 5-10 mg twice daily. Details on this clone: As yet, its antigen is unknown.

J is TRBJ2-7 and V is TRBV30; D gene uncertain. The clonotype originates from a human donor with alopecia areata. The source was CD8+ T cells sorted from blood, collected at roughly week 36, from a patient treated with tofacitinib. The CDR3 coding sequence is TGTGCCTGGAGTGATGACTTTGGGCGTTCAACCTACGAGCAGTACTTC. As protein: CAWSDDFGRSTYEQYF. The full variable domain, with the rest looked up from reference TRBV30 and TRBJ2-7, is SQTIHQWPATLVQPVGSPLSLECTVEGTSNPNLYWYRQAAGRGLQLLFYSVGIGQISSEVPQNLSASRPQDRQFILSSKKLLLSDSGFYLCAWSDDFGRSTYEQYFGPGTRLTVT.